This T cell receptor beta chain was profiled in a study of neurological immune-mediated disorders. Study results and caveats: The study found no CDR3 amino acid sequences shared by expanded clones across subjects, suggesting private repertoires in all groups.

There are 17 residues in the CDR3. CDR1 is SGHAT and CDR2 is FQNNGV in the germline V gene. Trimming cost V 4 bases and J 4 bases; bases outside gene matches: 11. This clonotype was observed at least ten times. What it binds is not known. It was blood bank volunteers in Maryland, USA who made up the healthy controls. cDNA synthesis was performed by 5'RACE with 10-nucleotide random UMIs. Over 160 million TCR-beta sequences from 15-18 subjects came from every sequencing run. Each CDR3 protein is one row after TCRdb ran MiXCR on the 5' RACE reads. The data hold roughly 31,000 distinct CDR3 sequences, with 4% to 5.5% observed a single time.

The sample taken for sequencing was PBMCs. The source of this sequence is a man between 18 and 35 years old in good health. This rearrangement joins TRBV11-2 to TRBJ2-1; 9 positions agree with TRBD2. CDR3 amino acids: CASSSLAGGPYYNEQFF. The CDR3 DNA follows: TGTGCCAGCAGCTCCCTGGCGGGGGGGCCGTATTACAATGAGCAGTTCTTC.